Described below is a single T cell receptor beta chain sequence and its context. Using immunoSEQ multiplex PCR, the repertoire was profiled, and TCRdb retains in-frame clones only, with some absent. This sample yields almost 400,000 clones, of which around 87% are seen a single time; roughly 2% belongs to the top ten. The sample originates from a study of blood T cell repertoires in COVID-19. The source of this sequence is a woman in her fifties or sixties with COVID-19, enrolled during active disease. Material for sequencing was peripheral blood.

The CDR3 DNA sequence: TGTGCCAGCAGCTCCGCCGGGACTAGCGGGGGCCAGTACTTC. Its protein is CASSSAGTSGGQYF. The V call is TRBV11-2, the J call TRBJ2-5; 14 bases are shared with TRBD2. This CDR3 comprises 14 residues. Germline CDR1 and CDR2: SGHAT and FQNNGV. Losses at the gene ends were 4 bases for V and 10 bases for J; bases not matched to a gene: 5. Using reference TRBV11-2 and TRBJ2-5 for the parts outside the CDR3, the full variable domain is EAGVAQSPRYKIIEKRQSVAFWCNPISGHATLYWYQQILGQGPKLLIQFQNNGVVDDSQLPKDRFSAERLKGVDSTLKIQPAKLEDSAVYLCASSSAGTSGGQYFGPGTRLLVL.